These T cell receptor beta chains were read from a single sample in a study of cytotoxic CD8 clonotypes in ibrutinib-treated CLL. The table came from immunoSEQ multiplex PCR; TCRdb's copy has only in-frame clones and leaves some out. The profile shows approximately 190,000 clones, just over 70% of them singletons. The input for sequencing was PBMCs, taken after 12 months of ibrutinib treatment. The receptor source for this set is a human donor with chronic lymphocytic leukemia. Both conserved end residues are part of each CDR3. A D gene is named only where the DNA matches it firmly.

j_call: TRBJ2-5
cdr3_length: 16
v_call: TRBV27
d_call: TRBD2
cdr3_aa: CASSFLRTSGKETQYF

j_call: TRBJ2-2
cdr3_length: 15
v_call: TRBV5-6
d_call: -
cdr3_aa: CASSLFLTRTGELFF

j_call: TRBJ2-3
cdr3_length: 16
v_call: TRBV12-5
d_call: TRBD2
cdr3_aa: CASGLGLAGIADTQYF

j_call: TRBJ1-2
cdr3_length: 12
v_call: TRBV7-3
d_call: -
cdr3_aa: CASSLGTYGYTF

j_call: TRBJ1-6
cdr3_length: 13
v_call: TRBV27
d_call: -
cdr3_aa: CASSHNNNSPLHF

j_call: TRBJ1-3
cdr3_length: 13
v_call: TRBV19
d_call: -
cdr3_aa: CASSILLGNTIYF

j_call: TRBJ2-5
cdr3_length: 17
v_call: TRBV9
d_call: TRBD2
cdr3_aa: CASSVQRGGPSQETQYF

j_call: TRBJ2-1
cdr3_length: 12
v_call: TRBV5-1
d_call: -
cdr3_aa: CASSLGVNEQFF

j_call: TRBJ2-5
cdr3_length: 12
v_call: TRBV29-1
d_call: -
cdr3_aa: CSGGDLGETQYF

j_call: TRBJ2-2
cdr3_length: 15
v_call: TRBV4-3
d_call: -
cdr3_aa: CASSQGAGGTGELFF

j_call: TRBJ1-4
cdr3_length: 15
v_call: TRBV10-1
d_call: -
cdr3_aa: CASSEGGGRSEKLFF

j_call: TRBJ1-5
cdr3_length: 17
v_call: TRBV10-1
d_call: TRBD1
cdr3_aa: CASRRQGEAAGNQPQHF

j_call: TRBJ2-2
cdr3_length: 17
v_call: TRBV5-1
d_call: TRBD1
cdr3_aa: CASSKSGQGHNTGELFF

j_call: TRBJ2-3
cdr3_length: 16
v_call: TRBV5-6
d_call: -
cdr3_aa: CASSLGGVMNTDTQYF

j_call: TRBJ2-1
cdr3_length: 12
v_call: TRBV5-1
d_call: -
cdr3_aa: CASSSPYNEQFF

j_call: TRBJ1-4
cdr3_length: 13
v_call: TRBV5-6
d_call: -
cdr3_aa: CASSGGTSEKLFF

j_call: TRBJ1-5
cdr3_length: 14
v_call: TRBV6-1
d_call: -
cdr3_aa: CASSWGETGQPQHF

j_call: TRBJ2-3
cdr3_length: 15
v_call: TRBV18
d_call: TRBD2
cdr3_aa: CASSLLSGGTDTQYF

j_call: TRBJ1-1
cdr3_length: 13
v_call: TRBV6-6
d_call: -
cdr3_aa: CASTMTGNTEAFF

j_call: TRBJ1-5
cdr3_length: 16
v_call: TRBV7-2
d_call: -
cdr3_aa: CASSSLGGHGNQPQHF

j_call: TRBJ2-7
cdr3_length: 14
v_call: TRBV7-3
d_call: TRBD1
cdr3_aa: CASSLEDRFYEQYF

j_call: TRBJ1-1
cdr3_length: 18
v_call: TRBV5-1
d_call: -
cdr3_aa: CASSLASGRLVGNTEAFF

j_call: TRBJ1-2
cdr3_length: 15
v_call: TRBV11-1
d_call: -
cdr3_aa: CASSSTRRPGYGYTF

j_call: TRBJ1-5
cdr3_length: 15
v_call: TRBV11-2
d_call: TRBD1
cdr3_aa: CASSLDRGKGQPQHF

j_call: TRBJ2-7
cdr3_length: 19
v_call: TRBV28
d_call: TRBD2
cdr3_aa: CASSYYTGTSGTSSYEQYF

j_call: TRBJ2-3
cdr3_length: 11
v_call: TRBV6-6
d_call: -
cdr3_aa: CASSQTDTQYF

j_call: TRBJ2-3
cdr3_length: 16
v_call: TRBV5-1
d_call: -
cdr3_aa: CASSLTGTSGTDTQYF

j_call: TRBJ2-7
cdr3_length: 12
v_call: TRBV7-9
d_call: -
cdr3_aa: CASSKSSYEQYF

j_call: TRBJ2-3
cdr3_length: 13
v_call: TRBV5-8
d_call: -
cdr3_aa: CASSARLRDTQYF

j_call: TRBJ1-6
cdr3_length: 16
v_call: TRBV7-6
d_call: TRBD1
cdr3_aa: CASSLRSPGGDSPLHF

j_call: TRBJ2-7
cdr3_length: 15
v_call: TRBV27
d_call: TRBD2
cdr3_aa: CASSFTSGSSYEQYF

j_call: TRBJ2-2
cdr3_length: 13
v_call: TRBV30
d_call: -
cdr3_aa: CAWSAGGPGELFF

j_call: TRBJ1-3
cdr3_length: 14
v_call: TRBV7-9
d_call: -
cdr3_aa: CASSLLGSGNTIYF

j_call: TRBJ2-7
cdr3_length: 17
v_call: TRBV7-6
d_call: TRBD2
cdr3_aa: CASSLRAGAGASYEQYF

j_call: TRBJ2-7
cdr3_length: 14
v_call: TRBV7-2
d_call: TRBD1
cdr3_aa: CASSLPPGGYEQYF

j_call: TRBJ2-3
cdr3_length: 15
v_call: TRBV25-1
d_call: TRBD1
cdr3_aa: CASSEFGTGVDTQYF

j_call: TRBJ1-2
cdr3_length: 14
v_call: TRBV5-1
d_call: -
cdr3_aa: CASSLNTDAYGYTF

j_call: TRBJ1-6
cdr3_length: 15
v_call: TRBV7-9
d_call: -
cdr3_aa: CASSPTGGDNSPLHF

j_call: TRBJ2-1
cdr3_length: 15
v_call: TRBV19
d_call: -
cdr3_aa: CASSTYGSSYNEQFF

j_call: TRBJ2-3
cdr3_length: 16
v_call: TRBV4-2
d_call: -
cdr3_aa: CASSLSLAPGTDTQYF

j_call: TRBJ1-1
cdr3_length: 15
v_call: TRBV19
d_call: -
cdr3_aa: CASSDLGGANTEAFF

j_call: TRBJ1-1
cdr3_length: 13
v_call: TRBV9
d_call: -
cdr3_aa: CASSVAFLTEAFF

j_call: TRBJ1-6
cdr3_length: 16
v_call: TRBV7-9
d_call: TRBD1
cdr3_aa: CASSTGQVSYNSPLHF

j_call: TRBJ1-1
cdr3_length: 14
v_call: TRBV5-4
d_call: -
cdr3_aa: CASSLWGSYTEAFF

j_call: TRBJ2-1
cdr3_length: 14
v_call: TRBV27
d_call: TRBD2
cdr3_aa: CASSPSGRSIFEFF

j_call: TRBJ2-2
cdr3_length: 16
v_call: TRBV5-1
d_call: TRBD2
cdr3_aa: CASSLVSGGVTGELFF

j_call: TRBJ2-2
cdr3_length: 16
v_call: TRBV4-3
d_call: TRBD2
cdr3_aa: CASSHSGTANTGELFF

j_call: TRBJ2-1
cdr3_length: 15
v_call: TRBV2
d_call: TRBD2
cdr3_aa: CASSEGPGGRNEQFF

j_call: TRBJ1-2
cdr3_length: 15
v_call: TRBV30
d_call: -
cdr3_aa: CAWSVRRAGVDGYTF

j_call: TRBJ2-4
cdr3_length: 19
v_call: TRBV4-3
d_call: -
cdr3_aa: CASSQESGAYSLAKNIQYF

j_call: TRBJ1-3
cdr3_length: 15
v_call: TRBV9
d_call: -
cdr3_aa: CASSVGDSSGNTIYF

j_call: TRBJ2-2
cdr3_length: 14
v_call: TRBV11-2
d_call: -
cdr3_aa: CASSLAAATGELFF

j_call: TRBJ1-5
cdr3_length: 12
v_call: TRBV4-1
d_call: -
cdr3_aa: CASSQGSIPQHF

j_call: TRBJ2-7
cdr3_length: 15
v_call: TRBV10-3
d_call: TRBD1
cdr3_aa: CAISEGTANSYEQYF

j_call: TRBJ1-5
cdr3_length: 15
v_call: TRBV2
d_call: -
cdr3_aa: CASSEWSQQNQPQHF

j_call: TRBJ2-1
cdr3_length: 17
v_call: TRBV7-9
d_call: -
cdr3_aa: CASSQRWTEEFSDEQFF

j_call: TRBJ2-5
cdr3_length: 15
v_call: TRBV7-2
d_call: -
cdr3_aa: CASSLVFGFQETQYF

j_call: TRBJ1-1
cdr3_length: 15
v_call: TRBV18
d_call: -
cdr3_aa: CASSPHSTGNTEAFF